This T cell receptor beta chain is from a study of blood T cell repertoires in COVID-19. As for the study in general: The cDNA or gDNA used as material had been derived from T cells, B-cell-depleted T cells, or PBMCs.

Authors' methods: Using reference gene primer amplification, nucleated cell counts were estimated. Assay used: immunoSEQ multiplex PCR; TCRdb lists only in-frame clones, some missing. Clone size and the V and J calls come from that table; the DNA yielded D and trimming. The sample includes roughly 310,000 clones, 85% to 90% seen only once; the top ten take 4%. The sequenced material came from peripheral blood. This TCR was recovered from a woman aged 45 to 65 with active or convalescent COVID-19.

Written as DNA, the CDR3 is TGTGCCAGCAGCAGATTACGGGATGGCTACACCTTC. Its protein product is CASSRLRDGYTF. The V gene is TRBV2, the J gene TRBJ1-2; the D is unclear. The CDR3 spans 12 residues. Trimming took 6 bases from V and 6 from J, leaving 11 bases between them. Germline V CDR1 and CDR2: SNHLY, FYNNEI.